This TCR beta chain was recovered during a study of response to subunit inactivated influenza vaccine (dated by TCRdb to the late 2010s). Looking at the study overall: Deep quantitative profiling of the T cell receptor repertoire was used in the study to follow responses to a trivalent subunit inactivated influenza vaccine.

Beyond this particular receptor, the publication reports: It was suggested by the authors that each seasonal influenza vaccination may recruit only a limited number of new T cells.

From its cysteine to its phenylalanine, the CDR3 spans 16 amino acids. CDR3 DNA only is kept here, 48 bases in frame from base 1. In the germline V gene, CDR1 corresponds to ENHRY and CDR2 to SYGVKD. V ends up 4 bases short and J 3 bases short, with an unmatched junction base count of 8. The time point label corresponds to: approximately 45 days after influenza vaccine administration. Note on this clonotype: Its specific antigen is unknown. No qualities accompany the bases; no much larger clone lies one base away.

The protocol used for the library was RT-PCR. Sequencing took place on an Illumina HiSeq 2500. In-frame beta chains were kept once TCRdb had trimmed the public reads at Q25 with fastp and called clones with MiXCR. Each CDR3 protein appears once, grouped with its most common genes and DNA. The sample data list about 500,000 distinct CDR3 sequences, and over 10% of these were observed just once. The ten largest clonotypes hold around 14% of the sample. This sequence was found in a man in his fifties or sixties who received an inactivated influenza vaccine. Donor details come from another sample of the same person, matched by shared clones. The chain employs TRBV10-3 and TRBJ2-7; TRBD2 agrees with 11 junctional bases. The specimen was PBMCs from blood, collected 35 to 45 days after vaccination. The DNA is TGTGCCATCAGTGGTGTAGCGGGGGGGCCTGGCTACGAGCAGTACTTC. Its protein product is CAISGVAGGPGYEQYF.